Below are 27 T cell receptor beta chains sequenced from a single sample in a study of T cell responses to AZD1222 COVID-19 vaccine (dated by TCRdb to about 2021). The library was produced with the immunoSEQ multiplex PCR assay. The table comes from immuneACCESS by way of TCRdb, which keeps in-frame sequences with V and J called. Part of the clones is missing from these tables; in studies checked, under half for an unresolved V gene and the rest for unknown reasons. This sample gives 150,000 to 200,000 clones in total; approximately 90% of them show up just once. The ten largest make up approximately 1.2% of the sample. According to the study, the label for this sample's time point signals: about 28 days (+/-7) after the second vaccine dose. The sample in question was peripheral blood, obtained 28 days after the second AZD1222 dose. Every receptor here comes from an adult who received the AZD1222 COVID-19 vaccine.

The genes are TRBV9 and TRBJ2-5, with D perhaps being TRBD1 or TRBD2 (5 bases each). Per the germline V gene, CDR1 is SGDLS and CDR2 is YYNGEE. CDR3 size: 13 residues. Trimming cost V 0 bases and J 9 bases, with 12 bases left between them. CDR3 sequence reads: CASSVGALGAQYF. The DNA for the CDR3 is TGTGCCAGCAGCGTAGGCGCCTTGGGGGCCCAGTACTTC.

This sequence joins TRBV6-2 or TRBV6-3 and TRBJ1-2; D uncertain. The CDR3 has 16 amino acids. V was trimmed by 0 bases and J by 0 bases, leaving 11 bases between them. The V gene's germline CDR1 is MNHEY and CDR2 SVGEGT. CDR3 DNA: TGTGCCAGCAGTTACTCCTTCGGCGAGCCTAACTATGGCTACACCTTC. Its protein product is CASSYSFGEPNYGYTF.

The rearrangement joins TRBV7-2 to TRBJ2-1; 7 bases are shared with TRBD1. In germline, CDR1 is SGHTA, CDR2 FQGNSA. Trimming removed 5 bases from V and 4 bases from J; junction bases left unmatched: 2. This CDR3 is 13 amino acids long. CDR3 sequence (DNA): TGTGCCAGCAGCGAGGGACAGTACAATGAGCAGTTCTTC. Its protein is CASSEGQYNEQFF. The full variable domain, completed using reference TRBV7-2 and TRBJ2-1, is GAGVSQSPSNKVTEKGKDVELRCDPISGHTALYWYRQSLGQGLEFLIYFQGNSAPDKSGLPSDRFSAERTGGSVSTLTIQRTQQEDSAVYLCASSEGQYNEQFFGPGTRLTVL.

V gene TRBV6-5 combines with J gene TRBJ2-5; 7 positions agree with TRBD1. V shed 6 bases, J shed 5 bases, and the junction held 6 bases outside the gene matches. CDR3 length: 13 amino acids. Germline V gene sequence: CDR1 MNHEY, CDR2 SVGAGI. The CDR3 region is CASRLTGAETQYF. DNA of the CDR3: TGTGCCAGCAGGTTAACAGGGGCGGAGACCCAGTACTTC.

V usage is TRBV4-1 and J usage is TRBJ1-6; TRBD1 aligns across 10 bases. The CDR3 loop spans 18 amino acids. CDR1 and CDR2 from the germline V gene are MGHRA and YSYEKL. V was clipped by 3 bases and J by 5 bases; unmatched bases: 10. CDR3 in amino acids: CASSHAKHDRGHNSPLHF. In nucleotides, the CDR3 is TGCGCCAGCAGCCACGCAAAACACGACAGGGGGCATAATTCACCCCTCCACTTT.

The CDR3 coding sequence is TGTGCCAGCAGTGAACCTGGACTAGCCCTGTCAGAGACCCAGTACTTC. Translation: CASSEPGLALSETQYF. This sequence joins TRBV2 and TRBJ2-5, with TRBD2 identical over 8 bases. Trimming at V came to 2 bases and at J to 4 bases, leaving 9 bases not matched to a gene. This CDR3 comprises 16 residues. Looked up from germline, CDR1 is SNHLY and CDR2 is FYNNEI.

The rearrangement joins TRBV6-5 to TRBJ1-1, with 9 positions matching TRBD1. J gave up 5 bases and V 7 bases, and 8 bases lay outside the gene matches. CDR1 and CDR2 from the germline V gene are MNHEY and SVGAGI. This CDR3 region has 14 residues. For the CDR3, the DNA is TGTGCCAGCACCGAGGACAGGGGATGGACTGAAGCTTTCTTT. Its protein is CASTEDRGWTEAFF.

The genes are TRBV7-9 and TRBJ2-3, with 7 bases identical to TRBD1. This CDR3 is built from 13 residues. Germline-derived CDR1 and CDR2 are SEHNR and FQNEAQ (reference sequence). The trim removed 3 bases at V and 4 bases at J, leaving 1 base unmatched. Here the CDR3 reads CASSFTGADTQYF. CDR3 DNA: TGTGCCAGCAGCTTCACAGGGGCAGATACGCAGTATTTT.

The chain carries TRBV9 and TRBJ2-2; D is undetermined. Trimming cost V 6 bases and J 4 bases, with 16 bases left between them. CDR1 is SGDLS and CDR2 is YYNGEE in the germline V gene. There are 15 residues in the CDR3. The CDR3 is CASNSGSIGTGELFF. The CDR3 nucleotides are TGTGCCAGCAACTCCGGATCCATCGGCACCGGGGAGCTGTTTTTT.

This chain uses TRBV7-8 with TRBJ2-7, with 13 bases that match TRBD2. CDR3 length: 16 amino acids. V shed 5 bases and J 0 bases; nucleotides not matched to a gene: 4. From germline, CDR1 is SGHVS and CDR2 FQNEAQ. The CDR3 loop is CASSMGLAGSSYEQYF. CDR3 sequence (DNA): TGTGCCAGCAGCATGGGACTAGCGGGGAGCTCCTACGAGCAGTACTTC.

Comments on this clone: At one end the junction does not follow the germline gene, possibly because of a read error. V gene TRBV6-1 combines with J gene TRBJ2-7; perhaps TRBD2 as D (6 bases). In germline, CDR1 is MNHNS, CDR2 SASEGT. The CDR3 is made up of 13 amino acids. CDR3 nucleotides: TGTGCCAGCAGTGAAGGGCAGACTAGATCTACCGTCTTC. Residues: CASSEGQTRSTVF.

The rearrangement uses TRBV2 and TRBJ1-3; weak D call: TRBD1 (6 bases). The CDR3 runs 13 residues. Germline V CDR1 and CDR2: SNHLY, FYNNEI. Trimming shortened V by 5 bases and J by 2 bases, and 7 bases separated the two germline ends. This chain's CDR3 is CASSRTAGNTIYF. DNA of the CDR3: TGTGCCAGCAGTAGGACAGCTGGAAACACCATATATTTT. Complete variable domain (other parts from reference TRBV2 and TRBJ1-3): EPEVTQTPSHQVTQMGQEVILRCVPISNHLYFYWYRQILGQKVEFLVSFYNNEISEKSEIFDDQFSVERPDGSNFTLKIRSTKLEDSAMYFCASSRTAGNTIYFGEGSWLTVV.

The chain employs TRBV7-2 and TRBJ2-1; D might be TRBD1 or TRBD2, each matching 5 bases. Trimming removed 1 base from V and 8 bases from J, with 18 bases in between. The CDR3 has 16 amino acids. Germline CDR1 SGHTA, CDR2 FQGNSA. The CDR3 is CASSLVVLARGDEQFF. CDR3 bases: TGTGCCAGCAGCTTAGTGGTCCTAGCCAGAGGGGATGAGCAGTTCTTC.

The chain recombines TRBV3-1 (or the pseudogene TRBV3-2) with TRBJ2-2, with 9 bases lining up with TRBD1. CDR3 size: 15 residues. Germline CDR1 and CDR2: LGHDT and YNNKEL (reference sequence). V dropped 9 bases and J dropped 4; count of bases not matched to a gene: 9. The DNA for the CDR3 is TGTGCCAGTACAAACAGGGGGCTAGGCACCGGGGAGCTGTTTTTT. It is translated as CASTNRGLGTGELFF.

The CDR3 is CASSLITSHDEQYF. The CDR3 nucleotides are TGCGCCAGCAGCTTGATCACTAGTCACGACGAGCAGTACTTC. V is TRBV5-1 and J is TRBJ2-7; tentatively, D is TRBD2 (5 bases). CDR1 and CDR2 (germline): SGHRS, YFSETQ. The CDR3 has 14 residues. Trimming stripped 1 base from V and 5 bases from J, with 13 bases between.

This chain connects TRBV10-1 to TRBJ2-7; TRBD2 matches 11 bases. J lost 4 bases, V lost 3 bases, and 8 bases had no gene match. Germline V lookup: CDR1 WNHNN, CDR2 SYGVQD (reference sequence). The CDR3 contains 16 residues. The CDR3 DNA reads as TGCGCCAGCAGTGATGAGACTAGCGGGGTTCGTTACGAGCAGTACTTC. Translated: CASSDETSGVRYEQYF.

The V call is TRBV7-8, the J call TRBJ2-1, with D perhaps matching TRBD1 (6 bases). This CDR3 contains 17 residues. Trimming took off 4 bases at V and 0 bases at J, with 16 bases between the two ends. Per germline, CDR1 SGHVS and CDR2 FQNEAQ. The CDR3 loop is CASSSRPGGSSYNEQFF. In nucleotides, the CDR3 is TGTGCCAGCAGCTCTAGACCTGGGGGCAGCTCCTACAATGAGCAGTTCTTC.

The chain links TRBV19 to TRBJ2-5; the D call may be TRBD1 or TRBD2 (6 bases each). Trimming pared 1 base from V and 3 bases from J, leaving 12 bases between. The CDR3 is made up of 15 amino acids. Germline CDR1 and CDR2: LNHDA and SQIVND (reference sequence). Written as DNA, the CDR3 is TGTGCCAGTAGTATAGGAGGGGGGCGGAAAGAGACCCAGTACTTC. It encodes CASSIGGGRKETQYF.

The CDR3 bases are TGCGCCAGCAGCCAAGATCTGGCAGGCTCCTATAATTCACCCCTCCACTTT. It yields the protein CASSQDLAGSYNSPLHF. J is TRBJ1-6 and V is TRBV4-3; D is uncertain. The germline V gene has CDR1 LGHNA and CDR2 YSLEER. This CDR3 is built from 17 residues. Trimming removed 0 bases from V and 0 bases from J, with 9 bases in between.

DNA of the CDR3: TGTGCCAGCGCCCTAGCGGGGGTTGAAAACATTCAGTACTTC. Translation: CASALAGVENIQYF. This chain joins TRBV6-5 and TRBJ2-4; 10 nucleotides agree with TRBD2. This CDR3 is 14 amino acids long. V was pared by 8 bases and J by 5 bases, with 6 bases of the junction left unmatched. CDR1 is MNHEY, CDR2 SVGAGI, per germline.

The rearrangement links TRBV28 to TRBJ1-2; D not resolved. The germline V gene encodes CDR1 MDHEN and CDR2 SYDVKM. Deletions cut 2 bases from V and 6 bases from J, with 10 bases between. The CDR3 is 13 residues long. CDR3 region: CASSLAGNNGYTF. In DNA, the CDR3 is TGTGCCAGCAGTTTAGCTGGGAACAATGGCTACACCTTC.

V is TRBV10-2 and J is TRBJ2-7; possibly TRBD2 for D (5 bases). Looked up from germline, CDR1 is WSHSY and CDR2 is SAAADI. CDR3 length: 14 amino acids. The ends were cut back, 2 bases at V and 1 base at J, with 9 bases in the middle. This CDR3 is CASSEGLESYEQYF. The CDR3 DNA is TGCGCCAGCAGTGAGGGACTCGAGTCCTACGAGCAGTACTTC.

This chain uses TRBV9 with TRBJ2-7; 8 nucleotides match TRBD1. The CDR3 extends over 14 amino acids. Germline CDR1 SGDLS, CDR2 YYNGEE. Unmatched junction bases numbered 8, after V lost 7 bases and J lost 2 bases. The CDR3 bases are TGTGCCAGCTCACCAGGGGGCTTGGCCTACGAGCAGTACTTC. It is translated as CASSPGGLAYEQYF. The variable domain in full, with the rest retrieved from reference TRBV9 and TRBJ2-7, is DSGVTQTPKHLITATGQRVTLRCSPRSGDLSVYWYQQSLDQGLQFLIQYYNGEERAKGNILERFSAQQFPDLHSELNLSSLELGDSALYFCASSPGGLAYEQYFGPGTRLTVT.

The chain carries TRBV7-9 and TRBJ1-1, with a tentative D call TRBD1 (5 bases). The V and J ends lost 1 base and 0 bases respectively, with 18 bases between them. CDR3 length: 18 amino acids. Germline CDR1 SEHNR, CDR2 FQNEAQ (reference sequence). CDR3 sequence reads: CASSLVLGLGVMNTEAFF. The CDR3 nucleotides read TGTGCCAGCAGCTTAGTACTCGGGTTGGGGGTTATGAACACTGAAGCTTTCTTT.

V gene TRBV6-6 combines with J gene TRBJ2-7; tentatively, D is TRBD1 or TRBD2 (5 bases each). The CDR3 length is 13 residues. With 6 bases removed from V and 0 bases from J, the gap between germline ends came to 9 bases. The germline CDR1 and CDR2 sequences are MNHNY and SVGAGI (reference sequence). CDR3 coding DNA: TGTGCCAGCAGCCGGGACCGCTCCTACGAGCAGTACTTC. This codes for CASSRDRSYEQYF.

The genes are TRBV19 and TRBJ1-6; the D is unclear. CDR3 length: 14 amino acids. Deletions cut 5 bases from V and 0 bases from J, with 5 bases between. Germline CDR1 and CDR2: LNHDA and SQIVND (reference sequence). CDR3 DNA: TGTGCCAGTAGTTTTCTCTCCTATAATTCACCCCTCCACTTT. This encodes CASSFLSYNSPLHF.

The chain has TRBV5-1 and TRBJ2-5; D is unresolved. V was cut by 0 bases and J by 2 bases, with 5 bases left in between. The CDR3 is made up of 13 amino acids. Germline CDR1 is SGHRS and CDR2 is YFSETQ. In DNA form, the CDR3 reads TGCGCCAGCAGCTTGGCGAAACAAGAGACCCAGTACTTC. Its protein product is CASSLAKQETQYF.